The next 26 T cell receptor beta chains were all read from a single sample in a study of cytomegalovirus exposure and HLA in healthy donors. Primers included in the PCR were 60 Vbeta and 13 Jbeta primers. Sequenced by immunoSEQ multiplex PCR; TCRdb stores in-frame clones only, minus some. The sample holds around 150,000 clones. Sequenced sample: PBMCs. The receptors here all came from a man younger than 40 in good health and CMV-seronegative.

The chain is built from TRBV7-9 and TRBJ2-3; D possibly corresponds to TRBD2 (6 bases). The V end lost 0 bases, the J end lost 4 bases, and 8 bases lay between the germline ends. The germline V gene encodes CDR1 SEHNR and CDR2 FQNEAQ (reference sequence). This CDR3 contains 14 residues. The CDR3 DNA sequence: TGTGCCAGCAGCTTAGCTCCGGGGGCAGATACGCAGTATTTT. This translates into CASSLAPGADTQYF. The full variable domain, rest sourced from reference TRBV7-9 and TRBJ2-3, is DTGVSQNPRHKITKRGQNVTFRCDPISEHNRLYWYRQTLGQGPEFLTYFQNEAQLEKSRLLSDRFSAERPKGSFSTLEIQRTEQGDSAMYLCASSLAPGADTQYFGPGTRLTVL.

The V call is TRBV5-1, the J call TRBJ1-2; 7 bases match TRBD1. The CDR3 is 16 amino acids. The junction had 17 bases not matched to a gene; V was cut back by 5 bases and J by 7 bases. CDR1 and CDR2 (germline): SGHRS, YFSETQ. Here the CDR3 reads CASRLLPQTGWFGYTF. CDR3 nucleotides: TGCGCCAGCAGACTTTTACCGCAGACAGGGTGGTTTGGCTACACCTTC.

V usage is TRBV4-3 and J usage is TRBJ2-1, with 12 bases identical to TRBD2. The germline V gene encodes CDR1 LGHNA and CDR2 YSLEER. The CDR3 spans 16 residues. With 4 bases clipped from V and 6 bases from J, the junction kept 7 bases outside the gene matches. DNA of the CDR3: TGCGCCAGCAGCCCATACACTAGCGGGAGGTTCAATGAGCAGTTCTTC. Protein sequence: CASSPYTSGRFNEQFF.

The CDR3 here is CASSLDSPAGVYNEQFF. In DNA form, the CDR3 reads TGCGCCAGCAGCTTGGATTCCCCGGCGGGAGTATACAATGAGCAGTTCTTC. The chain uses TRBV5-1 and TRBJ2-1, with 7 nucleotides matching TRBD2. The germline CDR1 and CDR2 sequences are SGHRS and YFSETQ. J gave up 4 bases and V 0 bases, and 10 bases lay outside the gene matches. The CDR3 has 17 amino acids.

The chain has TRBV4-1 and TRBJ2-5; tentative D call: TRBD2 (6 bases). Germline values: CDR1 MGHRA, CDR2 YSYEKL. The V end was cut by 0 bases, the J end by 4 bases, with 12 bases between. This CDR3 comprises 15 residues. Written as DNA, the CDR3 is TGCGCCAGCAGCCAAGAGTCAGGAGCGGGAGAGACCCAGTACTTC. Translated, it gives CASSQESGAGETQYF.

The CDR3 bases are TGTGCCAGCTCACCACCAGGCAGACTCTATGGCTACACCTTC. It translates to CASSPPGRLYGYTF. The chain is built from TRBV18 and TRBJ1-2, with D unclear. Germline CDR1 reads KGHSH; CDR2 reads LQKENI. CDR3 length: 14 amino acids. Trimming removed 0 bases from V and 4 bases from J, with 9 bases in between.

The V gene is TRBV7-8, the J gene TRBJ2-7; 13 positions agree with TRBD2. CDR1 and CDR2 (germline): SGHVS, FQNEAQ. The ends lost 5 bases at V and 0 bases at J; junction bases unmatched: 13. This CDR3 has 19 residues. CDR3 in amino acids: CASSLISGLAGAISYEQYF. The CDR3 DNA reads TGTGCCAGCAGCCTTATCTCTGGACTAGCGGGAGCCATCTCCTACGAGCAGTACTTC. Combining the CDR3 with reference TRBV7-8 and TRBJ2-7 gives the whole variable domain GAGVSQSPRYKVAKRGQDVALRCDPISGHVSLFWYQQALGQGPEFLTYFQNEAQLDKSGLPSDRFFAERPEGSVSTLKIQRTQQEDSAVYLCASSLISGLAGAISYEQYFGPGTRLTVT.

With respect to this clone: Other DNA sequences of this sample code for an identical CDR3. The DNA for the CDR3 is TGTGCCAGCTCACCGACAGGGGCCTACGAGCAGTACTTC. Its protein product is CASSPTGAYEQYF. This chain links TRBV18 with TRBJ2-7; TRBD1 aligns across 8 bases. V lost 3 bases and J lost 2; bases outside the gene matches: 0. The CDR3 consists of 13 residues. Germline assignment: CDR1 KGHSH and CDR2 LQKENI.

The V call is TRBV11-2, the J call TRBJ1-3; weak D call: TRBD1 (5 bases). The CDR3 is 14 amino acids. Trimming removed 5 bases from V and 0 bases from J, with 8 bases in between. Germline V CDR1 and CDR2: SGHAT, FQNNGV. CDR3 sequence reads: CASSPGISGNTIYF. The DNA of the CDR3 is TGTGCCAGCAGCCCAGGGATCTCTGGAAACACCATATATTTT. The full variable domain, with the rest looked up from reference TRBV11-2 and TRBJ1-3, is EAGVAQSPRYKIIEKRQSVAFWCNPISGHATLYWYQQILGQGPKLLIQFQNNGVVDDSQLPKDRFSAERLKGVDSTLKIQPAKLEDSAVYLCASSPGISGNTIYFGEGSWLTVV.

The V gene is TRBV5-1, the J gene TRBJ2-3, with D hard to call. CDR1 is SGHRS, CDR2 YFSETQ, per germline. Trimming shortened V by 7 bases and J by 0 bases, and 6 bases separated the two germline ends. The CDR3 has 12 residues. CDR3 region: CASGLSTDTQYF. The CDR3 nucleotides read TGCGCCAGCGGGCTTAGCACAGATACGCAGTATTTT.

The chain has TRBV30 and TRBJ1-3; D is perhaps TRBD1 (6 bases). The CDR3 consists of 13 residues. Germline CDR1 and CDR2: GTSNPN and SVGIG (reference sequence). Trimming cost V 3 bases and J 3 bases, with 9 bases left between them. CDR3 region: CAWSRGGGNTIYF. In DNA form, the CDR3 reads TGTGCCTGGAGCAGGGGCGGTGGAAACACCATATATTTT.

This chain uses TRBV6-1 with TRBJ2-7; tentative D call: TRBD1 (5 bases). CDR3 size: 12 residues. CDR1 is MNHNS and CDR2 is SASEGT in the germline V gene. The germline V and J ends were trimmed by 6 bases and 3 bases, with 9 bases remaining between them. The CDR3 region is CASSLDSYEQYF. DNA for the CDR3: TGTGCCAGCAGCCTCGACAGCTACGAGCAGTACTTC.

CDR3 loop: CASSQGLAGSDEQYF. DNA of the CDR3: TGTGCCAGCTCCCAGGGACTAGCGGGAAGTGACGAGCAGTACTTC. The chain joins TRBV18 to TRBJ2-7, with 13 bases lining up with TRBD2. The CDR3 is 15 residues long. Germline CDR1 is KGHSH and CDR2 is LQKENI. V was clipped by 6 bases and J by 5 bases; unmatched bases: 7. The whole variable domain, filled in from reference TRBV18 and TRBJ2-7, reads NAGVMQNPRHLVRRRGQEARLRCSPMKGHSHVYWYRQLPEEGLKFMVYLQKENIIDESGMPKERFSAEFPKEGPSILRIQQVVRGDSAAYFCASSQGLAGSDEQYFGPGTRLTVT.

The chain has TRBV6-1 and TRBJ2-7, with 7 bases fitting TRBD1. With 6 bases clipped from V and 5 bases from J, the junction kept 10 bases outside the gene matches. The CDR3 runs 14 residues. Per the germline V gene, CDR1 is MNHNS and CDR2 is SASEGT. CDR3 sequence: CASSRPGQHDEQYF. In DNA, the CDR3 is TGTGCCAGCAGCCGACCGGGACAGCACGACGAGCAGTACTTC.

The rearrangement uses TRBV7-9 and TRBJ2-1; D gene uncertain. Trimming cost V 1 base and J 11 bases, with 9 bases left between them. The CDR3 sequence is 12 residues long. The germline V gene encodes CDR1 SEHNR and CDR2 FQNEAQ (reference sequence). CDR3 protein: CASSLGGPQQFF. DNA of the CDR3: TGTGCCAGCAGCTTAGGAGGCCCGCAGCAGTTCTTC.

The rearrangement links TRBV18 to TRBJ1-2; maybe TRBD1 (6 bases). CDR1 and CDR2 (germline): KGHSH, LQKENI. V was pared by 0 bases and J by 2 bases, with 19 bases between. The CDR3 length is 18 residues. The CDR3 reads CASSPPDGALQGNYGYTF. CDR3 bases: TGTGCCAGCTCACCACCGGACGGGGCGTTGCAGGGGAACTATGGCTACACCTTC.

On this clone itself: The sample contains more than one DNA sequence encoding this CDR3. V gene TRBV5-4 combines with J gene TRBJ2-7; the match to TRBD1 covers 7 bases. With V trimmed by 1 base and J by 3 bases, 1 base remained unmatched. The CDR3 covers 13 residues. Germline V gene lookup returns CDR1 SGHNT and CDR2 YYREEE (reference sequence). The DNA of the CDR3 is TGTGCCAGCAGCTTGCGGACAGGCTACGAGCAGTACTTC. This encodes CASSLRTGYEQYF.

This chain joins TRBV28 and TRBJ2-2; D is uncertain. CDR1 MDHEN and CDR2 SYDVKM come from the germline V gene. The CDR3 contains 17 residues. Trimming stripped 3 bases from V and 4 bases from J, with 18 bases between. In DNA form, the CDR3 reads TGTGCCAGCAGTTTGTTTCAGGTCCCTACCGCCACCGGGGAGCTGTTTTTT. Protein sequence: CASSLFQVPTATGELFF.

V is TRBV5-1 and J is TRBJ1-1; no reliable D call. Germline-derived CDR1 and CDR2 are SGHRS and YFSETQ. Between the trimmed V and J ends, which lost 0 bases and 7 bases, there was a span of 7 bases. The CDR3 sequence is 12 residues long. CDR3 loop: CASSLATGEAFF. DNA for the CDR3: TGCGCCAGCAGCTTGGCCACGGGTGAAGCTTTCTTT.

The chain couples TRBV2 to TRBJ1-1; 8 positions match TRBD1. The V gene's germline CDR1 is SNHLY and CDR2 FYNNEI. The ends lost 2 bases at V and 10 bases at J; junction bases unmatched: 6. The CDR3 length is 13 residues. In DNA, the CDR3 is TGTGCCAGCAGTGAAAGGACAGGGAACGTAGCTTTCTTT. Protein: CASSERTGNVAFF.

The chain carries TRBV6-5 and TRBJ1-6, with 7 nucleotides matching TRBD1. Germline loops: CDR1 MNHEY, CDR2 SVGAGI. The CDR3 extends over 14 amino acids. Trimming cost V 6 bases and J 9 bases; bases outside gene matches: 8. CDR3 DNA sequence: TGTGCCAGCAGCTACCGGGACAGAGGTTCACCCCTCCACTTT. Translation: CASSYRDRGSPLHF.

A remark on this clone: The sample carries other DNA sequences with the same CDR3. This sequence joins TRBV7-9 and TRBJ1-1; tentatively, D is TRBD1 (6 bases). This CDR3 has 13 residues. V was shortened by 1 base and J by 3 bases, with 6 bases between the two germline ends. CDR1 is SEHNR, CDR2 FQNEAQ, per germline (reference sequence). CDR3 coding DNA: TGTGCCAGCAGCTTAGAGGGGGACACTGAAGCTTTCTTT. Encoded protein: CASSLEGDTEAFF.

The chain uses TRBV7-6 and TRBJ2-3; 8 bases are shared with TRBD1. CDR3 length equals 15 residues. V shed 5 bases and J 2 bases; nucleotides not matched to a gene: 6. Germline-derived CDR1 and CDR2 are SGHVS and FNYEAQ. The DNA of the CDR3 is TGTGCCAGCAGCCCAAAGGACAGGGTCACAGATACGCAGTATTTT. This encodes CASSPKDRVTDTQYF.

The chain couples TRBV10-2 to TRBJ2-7, with D possibly being TRBD1 (6 bases). V was cut by 6 bases and J by 1 base, with 7 bases left in between. Per the germline V gene, CDR1 is WSHSY and CDR2 is SAAADI. CDR3 length: 12 residues. CDR3 protein: CASRDRSYEQYF. The CDR3 nucleotides are TGCGCCAGCAGGGACAGATCCTACGAGCAGTACTTC.

DNA for the CDR3: TGTGCCAGCAGTTTAAGCCTAGCGGGACTCCACTCCTACGAGCAGTACTTC. Encoded protein: CASSLSLAGLHSYEQYF. This rearrangement joins TRBV28 to TRBJ2-7; 9 bases are shared with TRBD2. The CDR3 runs 17 residues. From germline, CDR1 is MDHEN and CDR2 SYDVKM. Germline trimming cut 2 bases from V and 0 bases from J; bases unmatched to any gene: 8.

The rearrangement links TRBV2 to TRBJ1-1; D is uncertain. The germline CDR1 and CDR2 sequences are SNHLY and FYNNEI. This CDR3 spans 12 amino acids. V lost 2 bases and J lost 1, with 2 bases in between. In DNA form, the CDR3 reads TGTGCCAGCAGTGAACAGAACACTGAAGCTTTCTTT. Its translation: CASSEQNTEAFF. Full variable domain (remainder filled in from reference TRBV2 and TRBJ1-1): EPEVTQTPSHQVTQMGQEVILRCVPISNHLYFYWYRQILGQKVEFLVSFYNNEISEKSEIFDDQFSVERPDGSNFTLKIRSTKLEDSAMYFCASSEQNTEAFFGQGTRLTVV.